This T cell receptor beta chain was sequenced for a study of early T cells in non-severe SARS-CoV-2 infection. Looking at the study overall: Sequenced material consisted of bulk RNA (from unsorted whole blood), and chains were unpaired.

This clonotype was picked up a small number of times. Its antigen is not identified. Attachment of unique molecular identifiers to individual cDNA molecules was performed. TCRdb itself ran the 5' RACE reads through MiXCR, one entry per CDR3 protein. The sample contains around 58,000 distinct CDR3 sequences, roughly 7.6% of which appear only once. Findings and caveats of the study: In VDJdb matching, anti-spike CD8 responses were favored while private and CD4 specificities went missing.

Trimming pared 5 bases from V and 3 bases from J, leaving 14 bases between. The CDR3 has 15 amino acids. Germline CDR1 SQVTM, CDR2 ANQGSEA. This chain links TRBV29-1 with TRBJ2-6; D remains ambiguous. The receptor was isolated from an adult who was a healthcare worker with PCR-confirmed SARS-CoV-2 infection or an uninfected control (not recorded which). The sequencing used whole blood, collected at baseline. In DNA form, the CDR3 reads TGCAGCGTTCTGTCCGGCTCTCTTGGGGCCAACGTCCTGACTTTC. Protein sequence: CSVLSGSLGANVLTF.